This TCR beta chain was retrieved from a study of cytomegalovirus exposure and HLA in healthy donors. Study results and caveats: The likely explanation for a cluster of highly shared sequence variants was sequencing artifact. Immune exposure information comprised only CMV serostatus.

In the case of this clone: The antigen is unknown.

The V end lost 2 bases, the J end lost 7 bases, and 19 bases lay between the germline ends. Germline V gene sequence: CDR1 MNHEY, CDR2 SVGAGI. The CDR3 consists of 16 residues. Primers for the PCR totalled 60 Vbeta and 13 Jbeta. Using immunoSEQ multiplex PCR, the repertoire was profiled, and TCRdb retains in-frame clones only, with some absent. The sample has 150,000 to 200,000 clones, around 80% seen once. The receptor comes from a woman aged 55-69 years in good health and CMV-seropositive. Specimen: PBMCs. V and J are TRBV6-5 and TRBJ2-3; possibly TRBD1 for D (5 bases). Written as DNA, the CDR3 is TGTGCCAGCAGTTACGGGGCCCCAACGACTTCGAATACGCAGTATTTT. It specifies CASSYGAPTTSNTQYF.